This paragraph covers one TCR beta chain sequence. As yet, its antigen is unknown. TCRdb used MiXCR to reprocess the 5' RACE reads, holding one entry per CDR3 protein. The sample gives about 85,000 distinct CDR3 sequences, 13% to 15% of which show up once; roughly 7% is in the top ten. The entry originates in a study of early T cells in non-severe SARS-CoV-2 infection. Study overall: The authors sequenced bulk RNA from unsorted whole blood, leaving chains unpaired.

CDR3 length: 15 amino acids. The V gene's germline CDR1 is KGHDR and CDR2 SFDVKD. Trimming cost V 3 bases and J 3 bases, with 10 bases left between them. Study observations and caveats: Matching results from VDJdb favored anti-spike CD8 responses, leaving private and CD4 specificities undetected.

Source material: whole blood. The clonotype originates from an adult who was a healthcare worker with PCR-confirmed SARS-CoV-2 infection or an uninfected control (not recorded which). The chain uses TRBV24-1 and TRBJ1-4; maybe TRBD1 (6 bases). Here the CDR3 DNA reads TGTGCCACCAGTGATACACAGGGAGCTAATGAAAAACTGTTTTTT. It specifies CATSDTQGANEKLFF.